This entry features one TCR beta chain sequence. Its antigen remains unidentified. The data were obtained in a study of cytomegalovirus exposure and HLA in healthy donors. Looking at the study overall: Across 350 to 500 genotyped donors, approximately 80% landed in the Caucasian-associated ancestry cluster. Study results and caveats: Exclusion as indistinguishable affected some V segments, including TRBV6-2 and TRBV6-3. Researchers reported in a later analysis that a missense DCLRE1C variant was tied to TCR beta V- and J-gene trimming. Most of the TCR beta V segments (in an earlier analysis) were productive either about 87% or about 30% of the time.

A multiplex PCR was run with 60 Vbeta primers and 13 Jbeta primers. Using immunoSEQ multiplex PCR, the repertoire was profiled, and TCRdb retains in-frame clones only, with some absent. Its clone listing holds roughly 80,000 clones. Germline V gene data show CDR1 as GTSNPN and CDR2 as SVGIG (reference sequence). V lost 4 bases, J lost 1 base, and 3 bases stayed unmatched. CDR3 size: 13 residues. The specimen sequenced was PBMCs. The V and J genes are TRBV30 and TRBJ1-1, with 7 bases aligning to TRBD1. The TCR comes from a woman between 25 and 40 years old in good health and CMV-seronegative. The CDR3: CAWNRGSNTEAFF. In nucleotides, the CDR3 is TGTGCCTGGAACAGGGGCTCGAACACTGAAGCTTTCTTT.